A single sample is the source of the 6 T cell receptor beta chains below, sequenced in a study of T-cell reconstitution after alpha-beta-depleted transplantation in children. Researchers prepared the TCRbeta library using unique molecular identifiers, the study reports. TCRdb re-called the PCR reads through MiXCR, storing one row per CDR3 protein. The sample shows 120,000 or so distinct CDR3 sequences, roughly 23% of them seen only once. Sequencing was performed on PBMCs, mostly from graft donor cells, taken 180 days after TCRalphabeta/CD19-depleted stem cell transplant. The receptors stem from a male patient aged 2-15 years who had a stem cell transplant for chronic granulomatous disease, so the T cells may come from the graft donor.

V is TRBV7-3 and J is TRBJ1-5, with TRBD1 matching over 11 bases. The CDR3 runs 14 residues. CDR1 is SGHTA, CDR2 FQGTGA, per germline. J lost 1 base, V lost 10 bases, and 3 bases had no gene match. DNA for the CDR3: TGTGCCACCGGGGACAGGGGGAGCAATCAGCCCCAGCATTTT. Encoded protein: CATGDRGSNQPQHF.

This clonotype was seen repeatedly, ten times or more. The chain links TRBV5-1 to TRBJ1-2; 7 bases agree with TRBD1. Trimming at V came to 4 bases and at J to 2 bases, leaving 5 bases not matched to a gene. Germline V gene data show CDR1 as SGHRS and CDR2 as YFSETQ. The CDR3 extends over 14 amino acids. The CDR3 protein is CASSRTDRNYGYTF. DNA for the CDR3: TGCGCCAGCAGCCGAACGGACAGGAACTATGGCTACACCTTC.

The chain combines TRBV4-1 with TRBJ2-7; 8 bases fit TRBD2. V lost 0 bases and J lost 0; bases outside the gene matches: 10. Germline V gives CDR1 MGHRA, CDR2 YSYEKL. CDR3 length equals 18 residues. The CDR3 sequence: CASSQDPLKAGGSYEQYF. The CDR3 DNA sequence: TGCGCCAGCAGCCAAGATCCGTTAAAGGCGGGGGGCTCCTACGAGCAGTACTTC.

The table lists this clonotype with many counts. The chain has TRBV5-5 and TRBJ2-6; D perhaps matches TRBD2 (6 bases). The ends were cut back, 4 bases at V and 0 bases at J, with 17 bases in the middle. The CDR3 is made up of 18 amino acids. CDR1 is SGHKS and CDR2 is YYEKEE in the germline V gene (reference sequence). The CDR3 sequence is CASSREALPSSGANVLTF. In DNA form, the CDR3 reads TGTGCCAGCAGCAGGGAGGCCCTCCCGAGCTCTGGGGCCAACGTCCTGACTTTC.

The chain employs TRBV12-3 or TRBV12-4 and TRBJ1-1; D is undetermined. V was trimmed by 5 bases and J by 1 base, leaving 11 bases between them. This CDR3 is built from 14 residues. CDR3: CASSRYGSNTEAFF. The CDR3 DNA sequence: TGTGCCAGCAGTAGATACGGGTCGAACACTGAAGCTTTCTTT.

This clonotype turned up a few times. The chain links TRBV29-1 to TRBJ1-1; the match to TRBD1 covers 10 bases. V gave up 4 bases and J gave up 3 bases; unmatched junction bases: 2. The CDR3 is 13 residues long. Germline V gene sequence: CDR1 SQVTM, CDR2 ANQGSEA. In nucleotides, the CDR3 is TGCAGCGTTGGGGACAGGGGATACACTGAAGCTTTCTTT. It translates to CSVGDRGYTEAFF.